This is a list of T cell receptor beta chains from one sample in a study of T cell clonotyping in hematopoietic cell transplantation. Data came from immunoSEQ multiplex PCR; TCRdb stores just in-frame clones and leaves some out. The sample has 16,000 or so clones, 71% seen once. The sample was peripheral blood mononuclear cells. These receptors were taken from a woman aged 55 to 70 in good health. Some clones in this sample may be carry-over from other donors' samples. CDR3s include the opening cysteine and the closing phenylalanine or tryptophan. Fields, in order: clone size, V gene, J gene, D gene, CDR3 DNA, CDR3 protein. D genes are given only for firm matches. Not all rows give a size; the values are once, few, many and, for expanded clones, a class.

abundance: NA; v_gene: TRBV29-1; j_gene: TRBJ1-3; d_gene: TRBD1; CDR3nt: TGCAGCGCAGGGACAGTTCGAACTGGAAACACCATATATTTT; CDR3aa: CSAGTVRTGNTIYF
abundance: NA; v_gene: TRBV28; j_gene: TRBJ1-2; d_gene: NA; CDR3nt: TGTGCCAGCAGTTTGCCCCTTCACTATGGCTACACCTTC; CDR3aa: CASSLPLHYGYTF
abundance: NA; v_gene: TRBV27; j_gene: TRBJ2-1; d_gene: NA; CDR3nt: TGTGCCAGCAGCCTCTCGCAGTGGCTAGGCGCTGAGCAGTTCTTC; CDR3aa: CASSLSQWLGAEQFF
abundance: NA; v_gene: TRBV7-2; j_gene: TRBJ2-5; d_gene: TRBD2; CDR3nt: TGTGCCAGCAGCTTAGATTCACCAGCGGGGTTGGAGACCCAGTACTTC; CDR3aa: CASSLDSPAGLETQYF
abundance: NA; v_gene: TRBV7-2; j_gene: TRBJ1-6; d_gene: NA; CDR3nt: TGTGCCAGCAGCTTAGTTGCACAGCTTAATTCACCCCTCCACTTT; CDR3aa: CASSLVAQLNSPLHF
abundance: NA; v_gene: TRBV9; j_gene: TRBJ2-7; d_gene: TRBD2; CDR3nt: TGTGCCAGCAGCGTAGGGCGGGAGACGGACGAGCAGTACTTC; CDR3aa: CASSVGRETDEQYF
abundance: NA; v_gene: TRBV29-1; j_gene: TRBJ2-7; d_gene: NA; CDR3nt: TGCAGCGTTGAAGAGGGGCAGAGTCCCTACGAGCAGTACTTC; CDR3aa: CSVEEGQSPYEQYF
abundance: NA; v_gene: TRBV30; j_gene: TRBJ1-5; d_gene: TRBD1; CDR3nt: TGTGCCTGGAGTAGCGGACAGGGAGATCAGCCCCAGCATTTT; CDR3aa: CAWSSGQGDQPQHF
abundance: NA; v_gene: TRBV28; j_gene: TRBJ2-1; d_gene: NA; CDR3nt: TGTGCCAGCAGTCAGGGGGGCGCTTACAATGAGCAGTTCTTC; CDR3aa: CASSQGGAYNEQFF
abundance: NA; v_gene: TRBV4-2; j_gene: TRBJ2-7; d_gene: NA; CDR3nt: TGTGCCAGCAGCCGGGAGGGGGAGAGCTCCTACGAGCAGTACTTC; CDR3aa: CASSREGESSYEQYF
abundance: few; v_gene: TRBV19; j_gene: TRBJ1-5; d_gene: NA; CDR3nt: TGTGCCAGTAGTATAGACAGGGGAGGGCCCCAGCATTTT; CDR3aa: CASSIDRGGPQHF
abundance: few; v_gene: TRBV5-6; j_gene: TRBJ1-4; d_gene: NA; CDR3nt: TGTGCCAGCAGTGGCCAGGGATATGAAAAACTGTTTTTT; CDR3aa: CASSGQGYEKLFF
abundance: NA; v_gene: TRBV28; j_gene: TRBJ2-5; d_gene: TRBD2; CDR3nt: TGTGCCAGCAGGACTAGCGGGAGCGGTGAGACCCAGTACTTC; CDR3aa: CASRTSGSGETQYF
abundance: NA; v_gene: TRBV7-9; j_gene: TRBJ1-1; d_gene: TRBD1; CDR3nt: TGTGCCAGCAGCTTGGGACAGGGCACTGAAGCTTTCTTT; CDR3aa: CASSLGQGTEAFF
abundance: NA; v_gene: TRBV4-3; j_gene: TRBJ2-7; d_gene: NA; CDR3nt: TGCGCCAGCAGCCAAGATTTACAGGGACGCGGTGGCTCCTACGAGCAGTACTTC; CDR3aa: CASSQDLQGRGGSYEQYF
abundance: NA; v_gene: TRBV30; j_gene: TRBJ1-1; d_gene: NA; CDR3nt: TGTGCCTGGAGTGGCTTGGAGCCCGAAGCTTTCTTT; CDR3aa: CAWSGLEPEAFF
abundance: NA; v_gene: TRBV5-4; j_gene: TRBJ2-7; d_gene: NA; CDR3nt: TGTGCCAGCAGCTTGGACGCCGCTTCCTACGAGCAGTACTTC; CDR3aa: CASSLDAASYEQYF
abundance: NA; v_gene: TRBV30; j_gene: TRBJ2-4; d_gene: TRBD2; CDR3nt: TGTGCCGGGGGGGGAGAGTTAGCCAAAAACATTCAGTACTTC; CDR3aa: CAGGGELAKNIQYF
abundance: NA; v_gene: TRBV7-2; j_gene: TRBJ1-5; d_gene: NA; CDR3nt: TGTGCCAGCAGCTTAGCAGGCGGGGGGCCAGGTCAGCCCCAGCATTTT; CDR3aa: CASSLAGGGPGQPQHF
abundance: NA; v_gene: TRBV4-2; j_gene: TRBJ2-7; d_gene: TRBD2; CDR3nt: TGTGCCAGCAGCTTCCGGCGGGAGGGGTACTACGAGCAGTACTTC; CDR3aa: CASSFRREGYYEQYF
abundance: NA; v_gene: TRBV7-6; j_gene: TRBJ1-6; d_gene: NA; CDR3nt: TGTGCCAGCAGCTTAGAGGGGGGTTCACCCCTCCACTTT; CDR3aa: CASSLEGGSPLHF
abundance: once; v_gene: TRBV28; j_gene: TRBJ2-7; d_gene: NA; CDR3nt: TGTGCCAGCAGTATCCGGGACATTTCCGAGCAGTACTTC; CDR3aa: CASSIRDISEQYF
abundance: NA; v_gene: TRBV6-1; j_gene: TRBJ2-7; d_gene: NA; CDR3nt: TGTGCCAGCAGTCACCGCGGGGTCTACTCCTACGAGCAGTACTTC; CDR3aa: CASSHRGVYSYEQYF
abundance: NA; v_gene: TRBV30; j_gene: TRBJ1-2; d_gene: NA; CDR3nt: TGTGCCTGGACCCGGGACCTTCACTATGGCTACACCTTC; CDR3aa: CAWTRDLHYGYTF
abundance: NA; v_gene: TRBV10-1; j_gene: TRBJ2-7; d_gene: NA; CDR3nt: TGCGCCAGCAAATGGAGTCACGAGCAGTACTTC; CDR3aa: CASKWSHEQYF
abundance: NA; v_gene: TRBV5-6; j_gene: TRBJ1-2; d_gene: NA; CDR3nt: TGTGCCAGCAGCTTAGTTGGCAGGGGTACTAACTATGGCTACACCTTC; CDR3aa: CASSLVGRGTNYGYTF
abundance: NA; v_gene: TRBV1; j_gene: TRBJ1-4; d_gene: NA; CDR3nt: TGCACCAGCAGCCAAGAGGTAGGGCCGAATGAAAAACTGTTTTTT; CDR3aa: CTSSQEVGPNEKLFF
abundance: few; v_gene: TRBV2; j_gene: TRBJ1-5; d_gene: NA; CDR3nt: TGTGCCAGCAGTGGGGGTGGGGGTAATCAGCCCCAGCATTTT; CDR3aa: CASSGGGGNQPQHF
abundance: NA; v_gene: TRBV9; j_gene: TRBJ1-2; d_gene: TRBD1; CDR3nt: TGTGCCAGCATCCAAGTGGGAACAGGGGGCTATGGCTACACCTTC; CDR3aa: CASIQVGTGGYGYTF
abundance: NA; v_gene: TRBV18; j_gene: TRBJ2-1; d_gene: NA; CDR3nt: TGTGCCAGCTCACCGAACACCTACAATGAGCAGTTCTTC; CDR3aa: CASSPNTYNEQFF
abundance: NA; v_gene: TRBV5-6; j_gene: TRBJ1-2; d_gene: NA; CDR3nt: TGTGCCAGCAGCCCGACCCCCCAAACGGGTGGCTACACCTTC; CDR3aa: CASSPTPQTGGYTF
abundance: NA; v_gene: TRBV30; j_gene: TRBJ1-2; d_gene: NA; CDR3nt: TGTGCCTGGAGTGTACGATGGGGGGCTGGAGGCTACACCTTC; CDR3aa: CAWSVRWGAGGYTF
abundance: NA; v_gene: TRBV1; j_gene: TRBJ2-1; d_gene: NA; CDR3nt: TGCACCAGCCGACAATGGACTAGACGCCATGAGCAGTTCTTC; CDR3aa: CTSRQWTRRHEQFF
abundance: NA; v_gene: TRBV5-6; j_gene: TRBJ2-7; d_gene: TRBD2; CDR3nt: TGTGCCAGCAGTAACCTAATAGCGGGAGGACGCGAGCAGTACTTC; CDR3aa: CASSNLIAGGREQYF
abundance: NA; v_gene: TRBV9; j_gene: TRBJ1-6; d_gene: NA; CDR3nt: TGTGCCAGCAGCGTCGGTTGGGGAGGGGATTCACCCCTCCACTTT; CDR3aa: CASSVGWGGDSPLHF
abundance: medium-sized; v_gene: TRBV20-1; j_gene: TRBJ1-1; d_gene: NA; CDR3nt: TGCACGATGGGATATACTGAAGCTTTCTTT; CDR3aa: CTMGYTEAFF
abundance: NA; v_gene: TRBV27; j_gene: TRBJ2-7; d_gene: NA; CDR3nt: TGTGCCAGCAGGTCCCTAGGAGACTACGAGCAGTACTTC; CDR3aa: CASRSLGDYEQYF
abundance: NA; v_gene: TRBV5-4; j_gene: TRBJ1-2; d_gene: TRBD1; CDR3nt: TGTGCCAGCAGGTTACAGGGGGCGCTTGGCTACACCTTC; CDR3aa: CASRLQGALGYTF
abundance: NA; v_gene: TRBV6-5; j_gene: TRBJ1-2; d_gene: NA; CDR3nt: TGTGCCAGCAGTTACCGAGTGGGAGAATACACCTTC; CDR3aa: CASSYRVGEYTF
abundance: few; v_gene: TRBV11-2; j_gene: TRBJ1-2; d_gene: TRBD1; CDR3nt: TGTGCCAGCAGCTTAGATAGGGGGCGCGGCTACACCTTC; CDR3aa: CASSLDRGRGYTF
abundance: NA; v_gene: TRBV6-5; j_gene: TRBJ1-1; d_gene: NA; CDR3nt: TGTGCCAGCAGTTACGGCGGCACTGAAGCTTTCTTT; CDR3aa: CASSYGGTEAFF
abundance: NA; v_gene: TRBV7-3; j_gene: TRBJ2-1; d_gene: TRBD2; CDR3nt: TGTGCCAGCAGCCCACAATTGGGACTAGCGGGAGTGAATGAGCAGTTCTTC; CDR3aa: CASSPQLGLAGVNEQFF
abundance: NA; v_gene: TRBV28; j_gene: TRBJ1-6; d_gene: TRBD1; CDR3nt: TGTGCCAGCAGTCTCCGGACAGGGGTTAATTCACCCCTCCACTTT; CDR3aa: CASSLRTGVNSPLHF
abundance: NA; v_gene: TRBV9; j_gene: TRBJ2-5; d_gene: TRBD1; CDR3nt: TGTGCCAGCAGCGCAAACAGGGGACAAGAGACCCAGTACTTC; CDR3aa: CASSANRGQETQYF
abundance: NA; v_gene: TRBV4-1; j_gene: TRBJ1-2; d_gene: NA; CDR3nt: TGCGCCAGCAGCCAAGATTATCAGGGGCCCCCGGAGGGCTACACCTTC; CDR3aa: CASSQDYQGPPEGYTF
abundance: NA; v_gene: TRBV25-1; j_gene: TRBJ2-1; d_gene: NA; CDR3nt: TGTGCCAGCCGTGGTGGGACCCCACGGGGTGAGCAGTTCTTC; CDR3aa: CASRGGTPRGEQFF